This T cell receptor beta chain was captured in a study of cytomegalovirus exposure and HLA in healthy donors. Study outcomes and limitations: Across all donors, roughly uniform sequencing depth was an assumption of the presence/absence analyses. TRBV6-2, TRBV6-3 and some other V segments were excluded as indistinguishable.

The PCR made use of 60 Vbeta and 13 Jbeta primers. Using immunoSEQ multiplex PCR, the repertoire was profiled, and TCRdb retains in-frame clones only, with some absent. This table has 150,000 to 180,000 clones, 70% to 85% appearing once. About this clone itself: What it binds is unknown.

Germline lookup yields CDR1 LNHDA and CDR2 SQIVND (reference sequence). V lost 4 bases and J lost 6; bases outside the gene matches: 3. The CDR3 extends over 13 amino acids. The sequenced sample consisted of PBMCs. This clonotype originated in a man aged 30 to 39 in good health and CMV-seronegative. V is TRBV19 and J is TRBJ1-5, with TRBD1 matching 7 bases. The CDR3 region is CASSTDRFQPQHF. DNA of the CDR3: TGTGCCAGTAGTACGGACAGGTTTCAGCCCCAGCATTTT.